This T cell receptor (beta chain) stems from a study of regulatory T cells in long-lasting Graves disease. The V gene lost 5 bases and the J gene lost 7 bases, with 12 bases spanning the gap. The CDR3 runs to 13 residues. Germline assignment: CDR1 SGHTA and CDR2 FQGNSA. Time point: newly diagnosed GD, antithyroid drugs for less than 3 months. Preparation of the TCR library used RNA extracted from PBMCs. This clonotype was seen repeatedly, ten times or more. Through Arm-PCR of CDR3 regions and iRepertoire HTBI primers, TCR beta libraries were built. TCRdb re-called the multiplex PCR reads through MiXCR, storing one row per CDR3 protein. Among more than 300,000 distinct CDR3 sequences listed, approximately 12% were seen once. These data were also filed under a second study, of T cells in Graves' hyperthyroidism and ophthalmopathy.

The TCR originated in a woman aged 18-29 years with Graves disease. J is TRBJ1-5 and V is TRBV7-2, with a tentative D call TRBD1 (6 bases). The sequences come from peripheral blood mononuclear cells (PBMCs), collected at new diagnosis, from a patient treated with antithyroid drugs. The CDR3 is CASSALQGQPQHF. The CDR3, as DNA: TGTGCCAGCAGCGCACTACAGGGACAGCCCCAGCATTTT. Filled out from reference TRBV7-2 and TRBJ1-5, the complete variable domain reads GAGVSQSPSNKVTEKGKDVELRCDPISGHTALYWYRQSLGQGLEFLIYFQGNSAPDKSGLPSDRFSAERTGGSVSTLTIQRTQQEDSAVYLCASSALQGQPQHFGDGTRLSIL.